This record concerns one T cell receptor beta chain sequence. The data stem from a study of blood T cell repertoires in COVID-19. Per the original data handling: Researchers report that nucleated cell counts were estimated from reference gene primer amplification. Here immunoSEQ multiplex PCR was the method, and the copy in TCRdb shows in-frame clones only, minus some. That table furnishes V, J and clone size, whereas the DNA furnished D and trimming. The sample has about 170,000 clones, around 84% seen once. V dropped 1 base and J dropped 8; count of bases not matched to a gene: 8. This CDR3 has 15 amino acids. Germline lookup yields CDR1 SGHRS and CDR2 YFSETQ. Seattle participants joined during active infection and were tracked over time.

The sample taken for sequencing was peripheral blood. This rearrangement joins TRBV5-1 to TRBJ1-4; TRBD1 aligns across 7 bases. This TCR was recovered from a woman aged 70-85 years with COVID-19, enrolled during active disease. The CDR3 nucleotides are TGCGCCAGCAGCTTGTCGGGACAGTCTACCGAAAAACTGTTTTTT. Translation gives CASSLSGQSTEKLFF.